One sample yielded the 21 T cell receptor beta chains listed below, sequenced in a study of shared clonotypes between healthy human individuals. Generated by immunoSEQ multiplex PCR, the TCRdb table keeps only in-frame clones and is missing some. Of some 2,400,000 clones in the sample, 90% to 97% were seen once. Sample: naive CD4+ T cells sorted from blood. The subset: CD45RA+ positively selected. The origin of the receptors is a man between 18 and 29 years old in good health.

The CDR3 DNA reads TGTGCCACCAGCCCGAATGATAGGGGTTTTGGCAATCAGCCCCAGCATTTT. It codes for CATSPNDRGFGNQPQHF. V is TRBV15 and J is TRBJ1-5; a possible D gene is TRBD1 (5 bases). Germline V gene lookup returns CDR1 LNHNV and CDR2 YYDKDF (reference sequence). This CDR3 is built from 17 residues. V lost 5 bases, J lost 2 bases, and 19 bases lay in between.

The V call is TRBV5-4, the J call TRBJ2-3, with 13 bases matching TRBD2. V dropped 2 bases and J dropped 5; count of bases not matched to a gene: 14. There are 19 residues in the CDR3. Germline lookup yields CDR1 SGHNT and CDR2 YYREEE (reference sequence). Here the CDR3 reads CASSFGLAGVSFLRDTQYF. DNA of the CDR3: TGTGCCAGCAGCTTTGGACTAGCGGGGGTCTCGTTTCTCAGAGATACGCAGTATTTT.

The chain has TRBV25-1 and TRBJ2-5; the D is unclear. The CDR3 spans 13 residues. Germline CDR1 MGHDK, CDR2 SYGVNS. V lost 4 bases and J 5 bases, leaving 11 bases between the germline ends. The CDR3 sequence is CASSVGNSETQYF. The DNA of the CDR3 is TGTGCCAGCAGTGTTGGGAATTCGGAGACCCAGTACTTC.

The chain combines TRBV7-2 with TRBJ1-5; 7 bases align to TRBD1. J gave up 4 bases and V 4 bases, and 13 bases lay outside the gene matches. From germline, CDR1 is SGHTA and CDR2 FQGNSA. This CDR3 has 17 amino acids. The CDR3 loop reads CASSSGTALTGNQPQHF. CDR3 nucleotide sequence: TGTGCCAGCAGCTCCGGGACAGCTCTCACGGGGAATCAGCCCCAGCATTTT.

The J gene is TRBJ1-3, the V gene TRBV19; TRBD1 is a possible D gene (6 bases). This CDR3 region has 14 residues. Trimming stripped 5 bases from V and 1 base from J, with 9 bases between. In germline, CDR1 is LNHDA, CDR2 SQIVND (reference sequence). The CDR3 sequence: CASSVDSSGNTIYF. As DNA, the CDR3 is TGTGCCAGTAGTGTGGACAGTTCTGGAAACACCATATATTTT.

The chain combines TRBV5-1 with TRBJ2-4; 12 bases agree with TRBD2. V was pared by 4 bases and J by 4 bases, with 9 bases of the junction left unmatched. The CDR3 is made up of 17 amino acids. Germline lookup yields CDR1 SGHRS and CDR2 YFSETQ. CDR3 in amino acids: CASSPIWTSGIKNIQYF. The CDR3 DNA follows: TGCGCCAGCAGCCCAATCTGGACTAGCGGGATTAAAAACATTCAGTACTTC.

This clone has a single count. The rearrangement joins TRBV7-2 to TRBJ2-3, with 7 bases aligning to TRBD2. V gave up 1 base and J gave up 10 bases; unmatched junction bases: 8. Per the germline V gene, CDR1 is SGHTA and CDR2 is FQGNSA. CDR3 size: 14 residues. This chain's CDR3 is CASSLDEGAGSQYF. CDR3 DNA: TGTGCCAGCAGCTTAGATGAGGGAGCGGGATCGCAGTATTTT.

This chain joins TRBV6-5 and TRBJ2-1; the match to TRBD2 covers 7 bases. This CDR3 contains 16 residues. Germline V gene data show CDR1 as MNHEY and CDR2 as SVGAGI. Trimming took 0 bases from V and 5 from J; bases not matched to a gene: 7. The CDR3 sequence: CASSYSHRGVHNEQFF. CDR3 sequence (DNA): TGTGCCAGCAGTTACTCGCATCGGGGGGTCCACAATGAGCAGTTCTTC.

The V and J genes are TRBV30 and TRBJ1-1; 8 bases line up with TRBD1. Germline lookup yields CDR1 GTSNPN and CDR2 SVGIG (reference sequence). The CDR3 is made up of 13 amino acids. The V segment lost 1 base and the J segment 9 bases; nucleotides outside the gene matches: 7. DNA for the CDR3: TGTGCCTGGAGTGAGGACAGGGCCTCGCAAGCTTTCTTT. It translates to CAWSEDRASQAFF.

V is TRBV4-1 and J is TRBJ2-2; D tentatively reads TRBD1 or TRBD2 (5 bases each). Trimming removed 3 bases at V and 0 bases at J, with 11 bases between. The CDR3 has 16 residues. Germline V gene sequence: CDR1 MGHRA, CDR2 YSYEKL. The CDR3 DNA reads TGCGCCAGCAGCCAGGACGGGACCGCGAACACCGGGGAGCTGTTTTTT. Protein sequence: CASSQDGTANTGELFF.

The rearrangement uses TRBV6-6 and TRBJ1-4, with TRBD1 matching 10 bases. V was pared by 5 bases and J by 5 bases, with 5 bases of the junction left unmatched. The CDR3 runs to 15 residues. Per germline, CDR1 MNHNY and CDR2 SVGAGI (reference sequence). CDR3 sequence: CASSGTTGGNEKLFF. The CDR3 DNA reads as TGTGCCAGCAGTGGTACGACAGGGGGCAATGAAAAACTGTTTTTT.

On this clone itself: The identical CDR3 is also encoded by other nucleotide sequences in the sample. V and J are TRBV5-4 and TRBJ2-5, with 12 bases that match TRBD2. The CDR3 length is 16 residues. After removal of 2 bases from V and 2 bases from J, the junction contained 4 bases not matched to a gene. Looked up from germline, CDR1 is SGHNT and CDR2 is YYREEE (reference sequence). The DNA for the CDR3 is TGTGCCAGCAGCTTAGGCCTAGCGGGAGGGCAAGAGACCCAGTACTTC. Its protein is CASSLGLAGGQETQYF.

This chain uses TRBV5-1 with TRBJ1-1; D perhaps matches TRBD1 (6 bases). V dropped 4 bases and J dropped 1 base, with 14 bases sitting between them. The CDR3 extends over 15 amino acids. Looked up from germline, CDR1 is SGHRS and CDR2 is YFSETQ. Written as DNA, the CDR3 is TGCGCCAGCAGCCCGGCGGGGGGGGCGAACACTGAAGCTTTCTTT. Protein product: CASSPAGGANTEAFF.

The V and J genes are TRBV7-8 and TRBJ2-2; a weak D match, TRBD2 (5 bases). Germline assignment: CDR1 SGHVS and CDR2 FQNEAQ. The CDR3 is made up of 15 amino acids. V was cut by 3 bases and J by 0 bases, with 8 bases left in between. Written as DNA, the CDR3 is TGTGCCAGCAGCTTGGACGGGACGAACACCGGGGAGCTGTTTTTT. This translates into CASSLDGTNTGELFF.

The rearrangement links TRBV7-9 to TRBJ1-5, with TRBD1 as a possible D gene (5 bases). The V gene lost 6 bases and the J gene lost 2 bases, with 14 bases spanning the gap. Germline loops: CDR1 SEHNR, CDR2 FQNEAQ (reference sequence). This CDR3 comprises 15 residues. CDR3 residues: CASSLDWGGNQPQHF. Written as DNA, the CDR3 is TGTGCCAGCAGTCTCGACTGGGGGGGCAATCAGCCCCAGCATTTT.

The genes are TRBV9 and TRBJ2-3; 11 positions agree with TRBD2. J was trimmed by 3 bases and V by 2 bases; bases with no gene match: 5. Germline V CDR1 and CDR2: SGDLS, YYNGEE. This CDR3 comprises 16 residues. The CDR3: CASSVSGGARTDTQYF. The CDR3 coding sequence is TGTGCCAGCAGCGTTAGCGGGGGGGCCAGGACAGATACGCAGTATTTT. Complete variable domain (other parts from reference TRBV9 and TRBJ2-3): DSGVTQTPKHLITATGQRVTLRCSPRSGDLSVYWYQQSLDQGLQFLIQYYNGEERAKGNILERFSAQQFPDLHSELNLSSLELGDSALYFCASSVSGGARTDTQYFGPGTRLTVL.

J is TRBJ2-7 and V is TRBV2; D gene unclear. Trimming shortened V by 5 bases and J by 6 bases, and 5 bases separated the two germline ends. The CDR3 spans 10 residues. Germline V gene data show CDR1 as SNHLY and CDR2 as FYNNEI. This chain's CDR3 is CASSRVEQYF. The CDR3 coding sequence is TGTGCCAGCAGTCGGGTCGAGCAGTACTTC.

The chain recombines TRBV6-5 with TRBJ1-5, with D unresolved. V dropped 6 bases and J dropped 0 bases, with 9 bases sitting between them. The CDR3 is 14 amino acids. CDR1 and CDR2 from the germline V gene are MNHEY and SVGAGI. The CDR3 region is CASRADHSNQPQHF. In nucleotides, the CDR3 is TGTGCCAGCAGAGCGGACCATAGCAATCAGCCCCAGCATTTT.

This chain links TRBV6-6 with TRBJ2-4; 14 bases are a match to TRBD2. Trimming took 1 base from V and 6 from J; bases not matched to a gene: 2. Germline V gene lookup returns CDR1 MNHNY and CDR2 SVGAGI (reference sequence). This CDR3 spans 16 amino acids. The CDR3 sequence: CASSYYGLAGGNIQYF. The CDR3 region has the DNA TGTGCCAGCAGTTACTACGGACTAGCGGGAGGAAACATTCAGTACTTC.

Written as DNA, the CDR3 is TGCGCCAGCAGCGCCGACAGGGGGCGCGGCACTGAAGCTTTCTTT. Translated, it gives CASSADRGRGTEAFF. The chain joins TRBV5-1 to TRBJ1-1; 10 positions match TRBD1. Germline trimming cut 4 bases from V and 4 bases from J; bases unmatched to any gene: 7. Germline V gives CDR1 SGHRS, CDR2 YFSETQ. The CDR3 runs to 15 residues.

The chain uses TRBV11-2 and TRBJ2-1; TRBD1 matches 7 bases. V lost 8 bases, J lost 3 bases, and 10 bases stayed unmatched. Germline V lookup: CDR1 SGHAT, CDR2 FQNNGV. The CDR3 consists of 15 residues. CDR3 coding DNA: TGTGCCAGCGTCCTACAGGGGAGAGGCTACAATGAGCAGTTCTTC. Protein: CASVLQGRGYNEQFF.